The sequence of this T cell receptor (beta chain) was determined in a study of T cell responses to AZD1222 COVID-19 vaccine. On the study more broadly: Second-dose schedules of about 4 or about 12 weeks were combined.

Sequencing used immunoSEQ multiplex PCR; TCRdb keeps in-frame clones, though not all of them. The sample has under 200,000 clones; 91% are singletons. V was cut by 5 bases and J by 8 bases, with 7 bases left in between. Per germline, CDR1 SGHAT and CDR2 FQNNGV. The CDR3 is 12 amino acids. The clonotype originates from an adult in good health. The chain joins TRBV11-2 to TRBJ1-6; D remains unclear. The sequencing used peripheral blood, collected on day 0 of AZD1222 vaccination. The CDR3 sequence is CASSPEYSPLHF. The CDR3 nucleotides read TGTGCCAGCAGCCCGGAATATTCACCCCTCCACTTT.